What follows are 25 T cell receptor beta chains derived from one specimen sequenced in a study of blood T cell repertoires in COVID-19. TCRdb keeps only in-frame clones here, not all; method: immunoSEQ multiplex PCR. The data show some 300,000 clones, with approximately 90% seen just once and around 2% held by the top ten. Sequences were obtained from PBMCs or T cells enriched from blood (not recorded which). The receptors come from a woman aged 55 to 70 in a cohort exposed to, infected with or recovered from COVID-19 (not recorded which).

The CDR3 DNA follows: TGTGCCAGCAGCGCCCACAGGGGGAACACTGAAGCTTTCTTT. Its protein is CASSAHRGNTEAFF. The rearrangement links TRBV9 to TRBJ1-1, with 7 nucleotides matching TRBD1. The CDR3 runs to 14 residues. Germline V gene lookup returns CDR1 SGDLS and CDR2 YYNGEE. V shed 3 bases and J 1 base; nucleotides not matched to a gene: 3.

The chain recombines TRBV27 with TRBJ2-5; no reliable D call. Germline assignment: CDR1 MNHEY and CDR2 SMNVEV (reference sequence). Trimming took off 4 bases at V and 7 bases at J, with 10 bases between the two ends. CDR3 length equals 12 residues. The CDR3 sequence: CASSSQIGTQYF. The CDR3 DNA follows: TGTGCCAGCAGTTCACAGATTGGGACCCAGTACTTC.

The V and J genes are TRBV7-8 and TRBJ1-1, with D perhaps matching TRBD1 (5 bases). V shed 4 bases and J shed 1 base, with 7 bases lying between them. In germline, CDR1 is SGHVS, CDR2 FQNEAQ. The CDR3 runs to 13 residues. CDR3 amino acids: CASSYTGNTEAFF. CDR3 nucleotide sequence: TGTGCCAGCAGCTATACAGGGAACACTGAAGCTTTCTTT.

The chain is built from TRBV28 and TRBJ1-2; 7 nucleotides agree with TRBD1. The CDR3 loop spans 14 amino acids. Germline CDR1 and CDR2: MDHEN and SYDVKM. The ends lost 2 bases at V and 6 bases at J; junction bases unmatched: 6. The CDR3 sequence: CASSLAPTGDGYTF. The CDR3 DNA is TGTGCCAGCAGTTTAGCCCCCACAGGGGATGGCTACACCTTC.

Comments on this clone: Other nucleotide sequences from this sample produce the same CDR3. V usage is TRBV7-9 and J usage is TRBJ1-5, with 9 bases that match TRBD1. Germline V CDR1 and CDR2: SEHNR, FQNEAQ (reference sequence). CDR3 size: 13 residues. Germline trimming cut 5 bases from V and 7 bases from J; bases unmatched to any gene: 3. This CDR3 is CASSLGQGQPQHF. The CDR3 bases are TGTGCCAGCAGCCTGGGACAGGGACAGCCCCAGCATTTT.

V usage is TRBV2 and J usage is TRBJ1-1, with D maybe TRBD1 (6 bases). The V end was cut by 6 bases, the J end by 7 bases, with 15 bases between. The CDR3 runs to 13 residues. Germline lookup yields CDR1 SNHLY and CDR2 FYNNEI. For the CDR3, the DNA is TGTGCCAGCAGAAGAACAGGGTACGGTGAAGCTTTCTTT. Translated: CASRRTGYGEAFF.

V usage is TRBV5-6 and J usage is TRBJ2-7; TRBD1 might be the D (6 bases). The V gene's germline CDR1 is SGHDT and CDR2 YYEEEE. The V gene lost 3 bases and the J gene lost 5 bases, with 15 bases spanning the gap. This CDR3 region has 14 residues. In DNA, the CDR3 is TGTGCCAGCAGCTCAATGCAGGGGAAACACGAGCAGTACTTC. Its translation is CASSSMQGKHEQYF.

This clone was picked up one time. V gene TRBV5-1 combines with J gene TRBJ1-4; the D is unclear. CDR1 and CDR2 (germline): SGHRS, YFSETQ. The CDR3 loop spans 13 amino acids. The V end lost 2 bases, the J end lost 8 bases, and 10 bases lay between the germline ends. The CDR3 reads CASSLKSKEKLFF. CDR3 coding DNA: TGCGCCAGCAGCTTAAAGAGTAAGGAAAAACTGTTTTTT. The complete variable domain, with remaining parts taken from reference TRBV5-1 and TRBJ1-4, reads KAGVTQTPRYLIKTRGQQVTLSCSPISGHRSVSWYQQTPGQGLQFLFEYFSETQRNKGNFPGRFSGRQFSNSRSEMNVSTLELGDSALYLCASSLKSKEKLFFGSGTQLSVL.

V is TRBV24-1 and J is TRBJ2-7; D is undetermined. The CDR3 is made up of 14 amino acids. Germline values: CDR1 KGHDR, CDR2 SFDVKD. Trimming removed 4 bases from V and 0 bases from J, with 9 bases in between. CDR3 DNA: TGTGCCACCAGTGACAGACGGAGCTCCTACGAGCAGTACTTC. Protein: CATSDRRSSYEQYF.

The chain carries TRBV30 and TRBJ2-3, with 10 bases fitting TRBD2. Losses at the gene ends were 6 bases for V and 0 bases for J; bases not matched to a gene: 3. There are 14 residues in the CDR3. Looked up from germline, CDR1 is GTSNPN and CDR2 is SVGIG (reference sequence). CDR3 protein: CACWTSGSTDTQYF. In nucleotides, the CDR3 is TGTGCCTGCTGGACTAGCGGAAGCACAGATACGCAGTATTTT.

This chain connects TRBV10-3 to TRBJ2-1; 9 bases map to TRBD2. J gave up 6 bases and V 8 bases, and 5 bases lay outside the gene matches. CDR3 length: 13 amino acids. Germline CDR1 and CDR2: ENHRY and SYGVKD. CDR3: CAIWREGPNEQFF. In DNA, the CDR3 is TGTGCCATCTGGCGGGAGGGGCCCAATGAGCAGTTCTTC.

The rearrangement uses TRBV28 and TRBJ2-7; a possible D gene is TRBD1 (5 bases). This CDR3 contains 16 residues. V lost 1 base to trimming and J lost 2 bases, with 15 bases between them. Germline loops: CDR1 MDHEN, CDR2 SYDVKM. The CDR3 DNA reads TGTGCCAGCAGTTTATCCTCTCACAGGAGCCCCTACGAGCAGTACTTC. Amino acids: CASSLSSHRSPYEQYF.

The chain employs TRBV5-1 and TRBJ1-2; 9 bases are a match to TRBD1. Germline V gene sequence: CDR1 SGHRS, CDR2 YFSETQ. V lost 4 bases and J lost 5; bases outside the gene matches: 6. CDR3 length equals 14 residues. As DNA, the CDR3 is TGCGCCAGCAGCATACAGGGGGCCAGTTATGGCTACACCTTC. Its translation is CASSIQGASYGYTF.

The genes are TRBV9 and TRBJ1-5; no definite D call. Germline V lookup: CDR1 SGDLS, CDR2 YYNGEE. V lost 0 bases and J 5 bases, leaving 6 bases between the germline ends. This CDR3 comprises 13 residues. CDR3 sequence (DNA): TGTGCCAGCAGCGTAGAAGCCCATCAGCCCCAGCATTTT. It specifies CASSVEAHQPQHF.

The chain couples TRBV19 to TRBJ1-5; tentative D call: TRBD1 (5 bases). This CDR3 has 14 residues. Trimming cost V 10 bases and J 5 bases, with 18 bases left between them. The germline CDR1 and CDR2 sequences are LNHDA and SQIVND (reference sequence). The CDR3 loop is CATRSQGPDQPQHF. The CDR3, as DNA: TGTGCCACCCGCTCGCAGGGTCCGGATCAGCCCCAGCATTTT.

For this clone: This same CDR3 is encoded by further DNA sequences in the sample. V is TRBV15 and J is TRBJ1-4; the match to TRBD1 covers 10 bases. The J segment lost 6 bases and the V segment lost 0 bases, leaving 4 bases of the junction unmatched. Germline V gene lookup returns CDR1 LNHNV and CDR2 YYDKDF (reference sequence). The CDR3 totals 16 residues. The CDR3 here is CATSRDSGTGDEKLFF. The CDR3, as DNA: TGTGCCACCAGCAGAGATTCAGGGACAGGGGATGAAAAACTGTTTTTT. Variable domain in full (rest from reference TRBV15 and TRBJ1-4): DAMVIQNPRYQVTQFGKPVTLSCSQTLNHNVMYWYQQKSSQAPKLLFHYYDKDFNNEADTPDNFQSRRPNTSFCFLDIRSPGLGDTAMYLCATSRDSGTGDEKLFFGSGTQLSVL.

The chain has TRBV3-1 (or the pseudogene TRBV3-2) and TRBJ2-7, with D maybe TRBD1 (6 bases). Trimming stripped 1 base from V and 9 bases from J, with 10 bases between. Germline assignment: CDR1 LGHDT and CDR2 YNNKEL (reference sequence). The CDR3 consists of 12 residues. The CDR3 sequence is CASSQGGQTQYF. The CDR3 bases are TGTGCCAGCAGCCAAGGGGGGCAGACGCAGTACTTC.

A remark on this clone: Relative to the germline gene, one junction end is altered; a read error may explain this. The CDR3 nucleotides are TGTGCTAGCAGCCGACGAGCGGGGGGAGAGACCCAGTACTTC. It yields the protein CASSRRAGGETQYF. The gene calls are TRBV7-7 and TRBJ2-5; 9 bases match TRBD2. CDR3 length: 14 amino acids. Germline V gives CDR1 SSHAT, CDR2 FNYEAQ (reference sequence).

This chain connects TRBV19 to TRBJ2-3; 7 bases are shared with TRBD1. CDR3 length equals 13 residues. The junction had 3 bases not matched to a gene; V was cut back by 4 bases and J by 5 bases. The germline V gene encodes CDR1 LNHDA and CDR2 SQIVND (reference sequence). As DNA, the CDR3 is TGTGCCAGTAGTACCCGGGACAGAGATACGCAGTATTTT. Translated: CASSTRDRDTQYF. Looking up the rest from reference TRBV19 and TRBJ2-3 gives the full variable domain: DGGITQSPKYLFRKEGQNVTLSCEQNLNHDAMYWYRQDPGQGLRLIYYSQIVNDFQKGDIAEGYSVSREKKESFPLTVTSAQKNPTAFYLCASSTRDRDTQYFGPGTRLTVL.

V is TRBV9 and J is TRBJ2-7, with no clear D. The germline V gene has CDR1 SGDLS and CDR2 YYNGEE. The CDR3 runs 16 residues. V was shortened by 0 bases and J by 3 bases, with 16 bases between the two germline ends. CDR3 in DNA: TGTGCCAGCAGCGTAGATGGAGCTCCGTTTAGCTACGAGCAGTACTTC. Translated: CASSVDGAPFSYEQYF.

The chain recombines TRBV28 with TRBJ1-5, with 10 positions matching TRBD1. The V gene's germline CDR1 is MDHEN and CDR2 SYDVKM. The V segment lost 3 bases and the J segment 0 bases; nucleotides outside the gene matches: 11. The CDR3 totals 19 residues. CDR3 sequence reads: CASSLARDRGRYSNQPQHF. The CDR3 DNA follows: TGTGCCAGCAGTTTGGCCCGGGACAGGGGACGATATAGCAATCAGCCCCAGCATTTT.

The chain recombines TRBV6-5 with TRBJ2-7; TRBD2 agrees at 8 bases. CDR3 size: 15 residues. V shed 6 bases, J shed 2 bases, and the junction held 9 bases outside the gene matches. The germline V gene encodes CDR1 MNHEY and CDR2 SVGAGI. The CDR3 DNA follows: TGTGCCAGCAGGCTCAGACTAGCGCAAACCTACGAGCAGTACTTC. It codes for CASRLRLAQTYEQYF.

The CDR3 DNA reads TGTGCCAGTAGTCAACAGGGGTCAACTAATGAAAAACTGTTTTTT. It yields the protein CASSQQGSTNEKLFF. The gene calls are TRBV19 and TRBJ1-4, with 7 bases matching TRBD1. Germline values: CDR1 LNHDA, CDR2 SQIVND (reference sequence). The CDR3 length is 15 residues. Trimming removed 5 bases from V and 0 bases from J; junction bases left unmatched: 3.

This chain joins TRBV6-5 and TRBJ2-2; the match to TRBD1 covers 9 bases. The CDR3 is 16 residues long. Germline V gene lookup returns CDR1 MNHEY and CDR2 SVGAGI. Germline trimming cut 2 bases from V and 1 base from J; bases unmatched to any gene: 2. In nucleotides, the CDR3 is TGTGCCAGCAGTTACGGGACAGGGCGGAACACCGGGGAGCTGTTTTTT. It encodes CASSYGTGRNTGELFF.

This clone was recorded only once. Relative to the germline gene, one junction end is altered; a read error may explain this. This chain connects TRBV14 to TRBJ2-1; 12 bases match TRBD2. The CDR3 length is 19 residues. Germline V gives CDR1 SGHDN, CDR2 FVKESK. The CDR3 loop is CASSQEASGRAGIYNEQFF. The CDR3 coding sequence is TGTGCCAGCAGTCAAGAGGCTAGCGGGAGGGCCGGGATCTACAATGAGCAGTTCTTC.